Included here is one T cell receptor beta chain sequence, with context. What it binds is unknown. These data originate in a study of T cell clones after liver transplantation. Study-level information: A pre-transplant mixed lymphocyte reaction with TCRbeta sequencing defined graft-donor-reactive clones followed in post-transplant blood. Study observations and caveats: A larger donor-reactive than third-party decline suggested partial antigen-specific deletion. In two subjects, few donor cells limited the measurable donor-reactive repertoire.

The CDR3 contains 17 residues. The V gene end was trimmed by 2 bases and the J gene end by 6 bases; junction bases not matched to a gene: 13. Per the germline V gene, CDR1 is SGHTA and CDR2 is FQGNSA. Sequenced by immunoSEQ multiplex PCR; TCRdb stores in-frame clones only, minus some. The sample holds some 20,000 clones, over 75% seen once. Source: CD8+ T cells from blood, taken 48 to 50 months after liver transplant. The chain couples TRBV7-2 to TRBJ2-4, with 7 bases aligning to TRBD2. The sequence was collected from a human patient who received a liver transplant. The graft donor may have contributed some T cells. The CDR3 DNA sequence: TGTGCCAGCAGCTTATGGCAAACAGCTTGGGGGGGAAACATTCAGTACTTC. Translation gives CASSLWQTAWGGNIQYF.